The entry below gives a single T cell receptor beta chain sequence along with its context. Its antigen is not identified. PCR used 60 Vbeta primers and 13 Jbeta primers. TCRdb keeps only in-frame clones here, not all; method: immunoSEQ multiplex PCR. The profile shows 110,000 to 150,000 clones, over 60% of them singletons. This sample was taken from a study of cytomegalovirus exposure and HLA in healthy donors. CDR1 and CDR2 (germline): WNHNN, SYGVQD (reference sequence). This CDR3 region has 12 residues. Trimming cost V 6 bases and J 8 bases, with 10 bases left between them. Notes on the study in general: Reportedly, HLA-A and HLA-B alleles of most subjects were accurately predicted from TCR beta. TCR sequences were mostly rare, though some public TCRs occurred in many donors. In a later analysis, TCR beta V- and J-gene trimming was associated with a missense DCLRE1C variant.

V gene TRBV10-1 combines with J gene TRBJ2-2; D call uncertain. What was sequenced was PBMCs. The sequence was obtained from a man aged 35-49 years in good health and CMV-seronegative. CDR3: CASSSVFGELFF. CDR3 nucleotide sequence: TGCGCCAGCAGCTCAGTTTTTGGGGAGCTGTTTTTT.